The table lists the clone carrying this T cell receptor (beta chain) with many counts. Unmatched junction bases numbered 6, after V lost 5 bases and J lost 10 bases. There are 14 residues in the CDR3. This entry belongs to a study of HIV-infected patients and healthy controls. Reverse transcription used about 500 ng RNA and constant-region primers for alpha and beta. Separate chain-specific third strand synthesis with multiplexing indices produced the alpha and beta libraries. TCRdb re-called the 5' RACE reads through MiXCR, storing one row per CDR3 protein. The profile shows 18,000 or so distinct CDR3 sequences, approximately 9% of them singletons. Follow-up blood was drawn about 14 weeks, roughly three months, after antiretroviral therapy began. The repertoire came from unfractionated whole blood and reflected all unsorted peripheral T cells.

Sequences were derived from blood, sampled during antiretroviral therapy. The TCR originated in an adult with HIV infection. The chain joins TRBV12-3 or TRBV12-4 to TRBJ1-6; 9 nucleotides agree with TRBD1. Here the CDR3 DNA reads TGTGCCAGCAGTCGCCGGGACAGGGAATCACCCCTCCACTTT. This gives the protein CASSRRDRESPLHF.